This T cell receptor (beta chain) emerged from a study of cytomegalovirus exposure and HLA in healthy donors. Study-level results: The authors excluded some V segments, including TRBV6-2 and TRBV6-3, as indistinguishable. Relative to equally common others, HLA-associated TCR beta chains showed greater clonal expansion in a later analysis.

A word on this clone: The antigen is undetermined.

PCR primers comprised 60 Vbeta and 13 Jbeta primers. Original handling: It was a later analysis that counted tens of millions of unique TCR beta chains, of which some 9.9 million were shared. The repertoire was sequenced with immunoSEQ multiplex PCR; TCRdb's copy has only in-frame clones and lacks some. That table gives V, J and clone size, and the DNA gave D and trimming. This sample has approximately 150,000 clones; over 60% occur once, and the top ten carry over 2%. The germline CDR1 and CDR2 sequences are MNHEY and SMNVEV (reference sequence). The V and J ends lost 1 base and 3 bases respectively, with 13 bases between them. The CDR3 is made up of 15 amino acids.

What was sequenced was PBMCs. This clonotype originated in a middle-aged man in good health and CMV-seronegative. The chain is built from TRBV27 and TRBJ2-7; no clear D gene. The DNA of the CDR3 is TGTGCCAGCAGTTTATTGGGCACGTCCTTCTACGAGCAGTACTTC. It translates to CASSLLGTSFYEQYF.